This is a list of T cell receptor beta chains from one sample in a study of cytomegalovirus exposure and HLA in healthy donors. Using immunoSEQ multiplex PCR, the repertoire was profiled, and TCRdb retains in-frame clones only, with some absent. The sample carries around 99,000 clones, about nine tenths recorded once. Sequencing was performed on PBMCs. All receptors come from a woman younger than 35 in good health and CMV-seronegative. CDR3s include the opening cysteine and the closing phenylalanine or tryptophan.

v_call	cdr3_length	j_call	cdr3_aa
TRBV28	16	TRBJ1-2	CASSYDGTGTNYGYTF
TRBV28	13	TRBJ1-1	CASSLFPTGGAFF
TRBV6-5	15	TRBJ2-5	CASSYQVGPGETQYF
TRBV5-3	15	TRBJ2-2	CARSLDRQDTGELFF
TRBV2	16	TRBJ2-7	CASSEVGLGAAYEQYF
TRBV4-2	14	TRBJ1-1	CASSQDSGGFGAFF
TRBV7-2	15	TRBJ1-1	CASSAREAVNTEAFF
TRBV5-1	15	TRBJ1-4	CASSPGPEGNEKLFF
TRBV28	14	TRBJ2-1	CASSGSGGSNEQFF
TRBV19	12	TRBJ2-7	CASSPSGYEQYF
TRBV7-2	13	TRBJ1-2	CASSLEQVYGYTF
TRBV6-1	15	TRBJ1-1	CASSEVDRLNTEAFF
TRBV28	16	TRBJ2-7	CASSPLGGQGLREQYF
TRBV25-1	14	TRBJ1-6	CASSGDRANSPLHF
TRBV28	17	TRBJ2-7	CASSPGAWGGRTYEQYF
TRBV18	16	TRBJ1-2	CASSPPGQGNNYGYTF
TRBV4-1	16	TRBJ2-5	CASSQGFTGGAETQYF
TRBV28	13	TRBJ2-3	CASSLSSTDTQYF
TRBV28	20	TRBJ1-5	CASSLRGGFKGTNSNQPQHF
TRBV25-1	11	TRBJ1-1	CASSSTREAFF
TRBV11-2	15	TRBJ2-7	CASSFMVGGSYEQYF
TRBV25-1	15	TRBJ1-1	CASSGHGARGTEAFF
TRBV9	18	TRBJ1-3	CASSVVGTGSLGGNTIYF
TRBV28	14	TRBJ1-2	CASRGQGGDYGYTF
TRBV5-1	15	TRBJ2-1	CASSLQAPNYNEQFF
TRBV7-6	16	TRBJ2-2	CASSLNWRGPTGELFF
TRBV6-1	12	TRBJ2-7	CASSEVYRGQYF
TRBV2	13	TRBJ1-3	CASSLLSGNTIYF
TRBV11-2	14	TRBJ2-7	CASSLDPGGYEQYF
TRBV7-9	12	TRBJ2-7	CASSLDFQAKRF
TRBV5-4	14	TRBJ2-5	CASSLRRQEETQYF
TRBV5-1	15	TRBJ2-2	CASSLVLQDTGELFF
TRBV29-1	12	TRBJ1-4	CSVHQGSEKLFF
TRBV4-3	14	TRBJ2-3	CASSQDIIEDTQYF
TRBV28	13	TRBJ1-1	CASTDIPGTEAFF
TRBV7-8	15	TRBJ1-3	CASSSNTGAGNTIYF
TRBV15	12	TRBJ2-2	CATRGETGELFF
TRBV5-1	14	TRBJ2-3	CASSLDGSADTQYF
TRBV7-9	13	TRBJ2-7	CASMSQGPYEQYF
TRBV7-3	13	TRBJ2-3	CASSLSGLAGQYF
TRBV7-9	15	TRBJ1-4	CASSFSGGGDEKLFF
TRBV30	16	TRBJ1-2	CAWSGQDHPSFYGYTF
TRBV9	18	TRBJ2-3	CASSGGESGFLYTDTQYF
TRBV19	15	TRBJ2-3	CASTQQSGVTDTQYF
TRBV27	15	TRBJ2-1	CASTLLAGGPDEQFF
TRBV7-2	14	TRBJ2-7	CASSAGQALYEQYF
TRBV5-6	15	TRBJ2-7	CASSFWTRNRYEQYF
TRBV19	13	TRBJ2-7	CASSWQGAYEQYF
TRBV11-2	15	TRBJ2-5	CASSLRTSVEETQYF
TRBV28	15	TRBJ2-1	CASSFRGVRADEQFF
TRBV9	14	TRBJ2-2	CASSSRQVHGELFF
TRBV28	13	TRBJ2-7	CASRRITGYEQYF
TRBV27	15	TRBJ1-5	CASSLTGAINQPQHF